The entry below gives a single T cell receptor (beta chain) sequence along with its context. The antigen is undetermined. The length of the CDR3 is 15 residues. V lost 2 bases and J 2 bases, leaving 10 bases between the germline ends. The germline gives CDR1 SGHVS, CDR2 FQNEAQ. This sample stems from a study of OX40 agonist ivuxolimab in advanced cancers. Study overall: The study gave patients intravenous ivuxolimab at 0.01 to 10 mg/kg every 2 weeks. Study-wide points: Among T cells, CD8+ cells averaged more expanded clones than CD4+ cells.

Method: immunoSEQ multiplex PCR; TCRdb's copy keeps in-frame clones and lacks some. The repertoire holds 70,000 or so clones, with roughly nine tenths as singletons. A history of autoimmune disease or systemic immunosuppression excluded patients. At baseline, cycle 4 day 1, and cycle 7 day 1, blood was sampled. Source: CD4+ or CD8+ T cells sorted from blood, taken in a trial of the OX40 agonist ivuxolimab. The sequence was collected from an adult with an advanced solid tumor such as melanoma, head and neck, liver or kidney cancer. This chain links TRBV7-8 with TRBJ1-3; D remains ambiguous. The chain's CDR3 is CASSLPAGAGNTIYF. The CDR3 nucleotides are TGTGCCAGCAGCTTACCTGCAGGTGCTGGAAACACCATATATTTT.